The 10 T cell receptor beta chains in this list originate from one sample, sequenced in a study of CD8+CD57+ T cells in acquired aplastic anemia. Patients selected for sequencing had displayed CD8+CD57+ cell expansion by flow cytometry. Profiles of TCR beta VDJ and CDR3 were generated from a genomic DNA template. One entry per CDR3 protein results from TCRdb running MiXCR on the reads. The table has 170,000 or so distinct CDR3 sequences, more than 40% seen once. Sequencing was carried out using sorted CD4+, CD8+, or CD8+CD57+ T cells (not recorded which) from PBMCs. The receptors stem from a human donor with aplastic anemia.

The genes are TRBV20-1 and TRBJ2-2; unclear D gene. This CDR3 is built from 12 residues. V was clipped by 3 bases and J by 3 bases, with 5 bases between them. Germline CDR1 DFQATT, CDR2 SNEGSKA (reference sequence). The CDR3 DNA follows: TGCAGTGCTAGGCAGCACACCGGGGAGCTGTTTTTT. It encodes CSARQHTGELFF.

This chain links TRBV10-3 with TRBJ1-2; D might be TRBD1 (5 bases). CDR1 is ENHRY, CDR2 SYGVKD, per germline. The CDR3 is 16 amino acids. V dropped 0 bases and J dropped 0 bases, with 11 bases sitting between them. CDR3 nucleotide sequence: TGTGCCATCAGTGAGTCCCACAGGCCTCCTAACTATGGCTACACCTTC. Its protein is CAISESHRPPNYGYTF.

J is TRBJ1-2 and V is TRBV24-1, with D tentatively TRBD1 (5 bases). Germline V lookup: CDR1 KGHDR, CDR2 SFDVKD. The germline V and J ends were trimmed by 3 bases and 0 bases, with 13 bases remaining between them. The CDR3 sequence is 16 residues long. The CDR3 sequence: CATSDAGGLTNYGYTF. In DNA form, the CDR3 reads TGTGCCACCAGTGATGCGGGGGGTTTAACTAACTATGGCTACACCTTC.

The genes are TRBV27 and TRBJ1-5, with TRBD1 identical over 7 bases. J was trimmed by 8 bases and V by 4 bases; bases with no gene match: 8. The germline V gene encodes CDR1 MNHEY and CDR2 SMNVEV (reference sequence). The CDR3 is made up of 14 amino acids. The CDR3 DNA follows: TGTGCCAGCAGTTCCCCGGACAGGCTCGAGCCCCAGCATTTT. Translation: CASSSPDRLEPQHF.

This clonotype was observed a single time. The gene calls are TRBV2 and TRBJ1-1; D is undetermined. V dropped 4 bases and J dropped 0 bases, with 12 bases sitting between them. Germline loops: CDR1 SNHLY, CDR2 FYNNEI. The CDR3 has 15 residues. The CDR3 sequence: CASSGEARMNTEAFF. The DNA of the CDR3 is TGTGCCAGCAGTGGCGAAGCCAGAATGAACACTGAAGCTTTCTTT. The full variable domain, its missing parts supplied by reference TRBV2 and TRBJ1-1, is EPEVTQTPSHQVTQMGQEVILRCVPISNHLYFYWYRQILGQKVEFLVSFYNNEISEKSEIFDDQFSVERPDGSNFTLKIRSTKLEDSAMYFCASSGEARMNTEAFFGQGTRLTVV.

The chain joins TRBV9 to TRBJ2-7; 10 bases map to TRBD2. Germline lookup yields CDR1 SGDLS and CDR2 YYNGEE. The CDR3 length is 15 residues. J lost 3 bases, V lost 3 bases, and 6 bases had no gene match. CDR3: CASSALAGAFYEQYF. CDR3 coding DNA: TGTGCCAGCAGCGCCCTAGCGGGAGCCTTCTACGAGCAGTACTTC.

The V gene is TRBV2, the J gene TRBJ1-5; D not resolved. The CDR3 totals 13 residues. Germline V gene lookup returns CDR1 SNHLY and CDR2 FYNNEI. Trimming took off 7 bases at V and 2 bases at J, with 9 bases between the two ends. Here the CDR3 DNA reads TGTGCCAGCACCATCTGGGGCAATCAGCCCCAGCATTTT. Amino acids: CASTIWGNQPQHF.

The chain employs TRBV10-1 and TRBJ1-1; D possibly corresponds to TRBD1 (5 bases). V shed 6 bases and J shed 9 bases, with 14 bases lying between them. Germline V lookup: CDR1 WNHNN, CDR2 SYGVQD (reference sequence). The CDR3 length is 12 residues. As DNA, the CDR3 is TGCGCCAGCAGCCATGGGGACCGAAAAGCTTTCTTT. This translates into CASSHGDRKAFF.

With respect to this clonotype: Being one base from a much bigger clone, this may be a read error. The J gene is TRBJ2-2, the V gene TRBV19, with 7 bases that match TRBD1. Trimming cost V 5 bases and J 1 base; bases outside gene matches: 7. CDR3 size: 16 residues. The germline gives CDR1 LNHDA, CDR2 SQIVND (reference sequence). The DNA for the CDR3 is TGTGCCAGTAGTTTGAAGCGGACAGGGAACACCGGGGAGCTGTTTTTT. Residues: CASSLKRTGNTGELFF.

The chain links TRBV12-3 or TRBV12-4 to TRBJ1-6; no definite D call. The CDR3 contains 13 residues. The V end lost 6 bases, the J end lost 11 bases, and 14 bases lay between the germline ends. As DNA, the CDR3 is TGTGCCAGCAGGGACGTATACGGAGCACCCCTCCACTTT. It yields the protein CASRDVYGAPLHF.